These 17 T cell receptor beta chains originate from one sample sequenced in a study of cytomegalovirus exposure and HLA in healthy donors. The PCR had 60 Vbeta and 13 Jbeta primers. Method: immunoSEQ multiplex PCR; TCRdb's copy keeps in-frame clones and lacks some. This sample has 100,000 to 150,000 clones, with approximately 80% found just once. Material for sequencing was PBMCs. Receptor source: a man aged 40-55 years in good health and CMV-seronegative.

The chain is built from TRBV9 and TRBJ2-3, with 11 positions matching TRBD2. Germline CDR1 SGDLS, CDR2 YYNGEE. Unmatched junction bases numbered 8, after V lost 0 bases and J lost 5 bases. The CDR3 is 17 amino acids. CDR3 sequence reads: CASSVEELAGVGDTQYF. The CDR3 region has the DNA TGTGCCAGCAGCGTAGAGGAACTAGCGGGAGTGGGAGATACGCAGTATTTT.

The rearrangement joins TRBV28 to TRBJ2-7; 9 bases agree with TRBD1. Trimming took 5 bases from V and 6 from J; bases not matched to a gene: 8. Germline assignment: CDR1 MDHEN and CDR2 SYDVKM. The CDR3 runs to 14 residues. CDR3 loop: CASSIQGASGEQYV. The CDR3 coding sequence is TGTGCCAGCAGTATACAGGGGGCGTCGGGCGAGCAGTACGTC.

J is TRBJ2-3 and V is TRBV20-1; D is possibly TRBD1 (6 bases). Trimming cost V 4 bases and J 4 bases, with 6 bases left between them. The CDR3 length is 11 residues. CDR1 is DFQATT and CDR2 is SNEGSKA in the germline V gene (reference sequence). The chain's CDR3 is CSATGADTQYF. CDR3 coding DNA: TGCAGTGCTACAGGGGCAGATACGCAGTATTTT.

The genes are TRBV29-1 and TRBJ1-1; 7 bases match TRBD1. V gave up 6 bases and J gave up 0 bases; unmatched junction bases: 4. Germline assignment: CDR1 SQVTM and CDR2 ANQGSEA. The CDR3 covers 13 residues. The chain's CDR3 is CSVTGQLNTEAFF. The CDR3 DNA sequence: TGCAGCGTAACGGGACAGTTGAACACTGAAGCTTTCTTT. Full variable domain (rest looked up from reference TRBV29-1 and TRBJ1-1): SAVISQKPSRDICQRGTSLTIQCQVDSQVTMMFWYRQQPGQSLTLIATANQGSEATYESGFVIDKFPISRPNLTFSTLTVSNMSPEDSSIYLCSVTGQLNTEAFFGQGTRLTVV.

The chain links TRBV9 to TRBJ2-5, with unresolved D. The CDR3 has 12 residues. Germline loops: CDR1 SGDLS, CDR2 YYNGEE. V was pared by 0 bases and J by 5 bases, with 5 bases between. CDR3 protein: CASSVAAETQYF. CDR3 sequence (DNA): TGTGCCAGCAGCGTAGCTGCGGAGACCCAGTACTTC.

This clone has a single count. The rearrangement uses TRBV2 and TRBJ1-2; tentatively, D is TRBD1 (5 bases). The CDR3 is 15 amino acids. The germline gives CDR1 SNHLY, CDR2 FYNNEI. V was trimmed by 3 bases and J by 4 bases, leaving 15 bases between them. The CDR3 protein is CASSEVTAVGYGYTF. CDR3 DNA sequence: TGTGCCAGCAGTGAGGTGACAGCCGTGGGCTATGGCTACACCTTC.

For the CDR3, the DNA is TGTGCCACCAGCAGAGAGGGCGCCTATGGCTACACCTTC. Residues: CATSREGAYGYTF. This chain connects TRBV15 to TRBJ1-2, with D unclear. The CDR3 length is 13 residues. Trimming shortened V by 0 bases and J by 4 bases, and 6 bases separated the two germline ends. Germline CDR1 and CDR2: LNHNV and YYDKDF (reference sequence). The whole variable domain, remainder taken from reference TRBV15 and TRBJ1-2, is DAMVIQNPRYQVTQFGKPVTLSCSQTLNHNVMYWYQQKSSQAPKLLFHYYDKDFNNEADTPDNFQSRRPNTSFCFLDIRSPGLGDTAMYLCATSREGAYGYTFGSGTRLTVV.

As concerns this clone: Germline and junction disagree at one end, which may indicate a read error. V usage is TRBV19 and J usage is TRBJ1-1; possibly TRBD1 for D (5 bases). This CDR3 comprises 17 residues. CDR1 and CDR2 from the germline V gene are LNHDA and SQIVND (reference sequence). CDR3: CASSIRRARGTNAEAFF. CDR3 in DNA: TGTGCCAGTAGTATCCGGAGGGCCCGGGGGACGAACGCTGAAGCTTTCTTT.

The V call is TRBV28, the J call TRBJ2-1, with 7 bases aligning to TRBD1. This CDR3 is built from 17 residues. Unmatched junction bases numbered 10, after V lost 5 bases and J lost 0 bases. Germline CDR1 reads MDHEN; CDR2 reads SYDVKM. CDR3 in amino acids: CASSPMDRLSSYNEQFF. The CDR3, as DNA: TGTGCCAGCAGTCCGATGGACAGGCTGAGCTCCTACAATGAGCAGTTCTTC.

This chain joins TRBV7-6 and TRBJ2-3, with a weak D call TRBD2 (6 bases). V lost 5 bases and J 1 base, leaving 13 bases between the germline ends. There are 15 residues in the CDR3. Germline CDR1 is SGHVS and CDR2 is FNYEAQ. As DNA, the CDR3 is TGTGCCAGCAGCCCCCGGGCTAGCGGCACAGATACGCAGTATTTT. It encodes CASSPRASGTDTQYF.

The J gene is TRBJ1-1, the V gene TRBV2; 9 bases agree with TRBD1. V shed 7 bases, J shed 0 bases, and the junction held 3 bases outside the gene matches. CDR1 is SNHLY, CDR2 FYNNEI, per germline. The CDR3 has 14 amino acids. CDR3 sequence: CASTRTGVNTEAFF. The CDR3 DNA follows: TGTGCCAGCACTAGGACAGGGGTGAACACTGAAGCTTTCTTT. Combining the CDR3 with reference TRBV2 and TRBJ1-1 gives the whole variable domain EPEVTQTPSHQVTQMGQEVILRCVPISNHLYFYWYRQILGQKVEFLVSFYNNEISEKSEIFDDQFSVERPDGSNFTLKIRSTKLEDSAMYFCASTRTGVNTEAFFGQGTRLTVV.

This clone showed up just a few times. The chain carries TRBV2 and TRBJ1-1, with 9 bases that match TRBD1. Per germline, CDR1 SNHLY and CDR2 FYNNEI. Germline trimming cut 9 bases from V and 0 bases from J; bases unmatched to any gene: 5. The CDR3 is 14 residues long. This CDR3 reads CASGTGSLNTEAFF. In nucleotides, the CDR3 is TGTGCCAGTGGGACAGGGTCTTTGAACACTGAAGCTTTCTTT. The full variable domain, in which reference TRBV2 and TRBJ1-1 provide the parts outside the CDR3, is EPEVTQTPSHQVTQMGQEVILRCVPISNHLYFYWYRQILGQKVEFLVSFYNNEISEKSEIFDDQFSVERPDGSNFTLKIRSTKLEDSAMYFCASGTGSLNTEAFFGQGTRLTVV.

The chain links TRBV4-1 to TRBJ1-1, with a weak D call TRBD1 (5 bases). V was trimmed by 3 bases and J by 1 base, leaving 12 bases between them. Germline CDR1 and CDR2: MGHRA and YSYEKL. The CDR3 is 15 residues long. The CDR3 DNA is TGCGCCAGCAGCCATGGACACGGTCCGAACACTGAAGCTTTCTTT. This gives the protein CASSHGHGPNTEAFF.

The chain uses TRBV2 and TRBJ2-5; 7 bases agree with TRBD1. The germline V gene encodes CDR1 SNHLY and CDR2 FYNNEI. J lost 3 bases, V lost 8 bases, and 12 bases had no gene match. This CDR3 contains 15 residues. The CDR3 DNA reads TGTGCCAGCGCGAAGCGTCTCGGGACAGAAGAGACCCAGTACTTC. Its protein is CASAKRLGTEETQYF.

V gene TRBV7-9 combines with J gene TRBJ1-5; D gene unclear. V was clipped by 1 base and J by 1 base, with 8 bases between them. The CDR3 covers 15 residues. The V gene's germline CDR1 is SEHNR and CDR2 FQNEAQ (reference sequence). The CDR3 region has the DNA TGTGCCAGCAGCTTAGGCGAATCAAGCAATCAGCCCCAGCATTTT. Protein product: CASSLGESSNQPQHF.

This clone turned up a few times. The V and J genes are TRBV5-6 and TRBJ1-1; 7 bases are a match to TRBD1. With 4 bases clipped from V and 1 base from J, the junction kept 7 bases outside the gene matches. Per germline, CDR1 SGHDT and CDR2 YYEEEE. CDR3 length: 15 residues. The CDR3 here is CASSQAGTANTEAFF. The CDR3 coding sequence is TGTGCCAGCAGCCAAGCCGGGACAGCGAACACTGAAGCTTTCTTT.

The CDR3 DNA reads as TGTGCCAGCAGCCTCGTACAGGGAGATGAAAAACTGTTTTTT. Protein product: CASSLVQGDEKLFF. The V call is TRBV6-1, the J call TRBJ1-4; D perhaps matches TRBD1 (6 bases). Trimming stripped 6 bases from V and 6 bases from J, with 14 bases between. Germline loops: CDR1 MNHNS, CDR2 SASEGT. The CDR3 sequence is 14 residues long.